This T cell receptor (beta chain) was obtained from a study of cytomegalovirus exposure and HLA in healthy donors (dated by TCRdb to the late 2010s). Study-level background: An earlier analysis of approximately 640 of the donors reported approximately 290 Gb of sequence data and some 120 million unique TCR beta sequences from about 179 million T cells. An early release covering roughly 600 HLA-typed donors comprised approximately 290 gigabases of sequencing data and 85 million or so unique TCR sequences. Of the approximately 400 genotyped donors, roughly 80% fell in the genetic ancestry cluster associated with self-reported Caucasian donors. The study aimed to test whether cataloging public T cell receptors could reveal signatures of past pathogen exposure. Using immunosequencing, the study profiled T cell repertoires from 666 subjects and related those repertoires to cytomegalovirus serostatus. A separate validation cohort of some 130 different subjects was used in addition to the 666-subject first cohort. To predict cytomegalovirus infection status, the study combined high-throughput TCR immunosequencing, statistical association of individual TCRs with disease status, and machine learning. A later analysis re-examined previously published TCR beta repertoires from roughly 720 donors and added high-resolution HLA genotyping to investigate patterns of TCR occurrence. In the later analysis, no new phenotypic data were used to find candidate immune exposures; instead, reliance was placed on TCR beta sequences and their occurrence across donors. An earlier analysis of some 600 of the donors applied high-throughput TCR beta sequencing to assess whether each TCR beta V gene segment acted as functional or pseudogenic. Donor age, sex, ethnicity and CMV serostatus were compiled alongside the repertoire data. A later genetic analysis used genome-wide SNP genotypes for about 60% of the 666 donors, treating that subset as a discovery cohort. Every discovery cohort repertoire had been produced on one sequencing platform. Class I and class II HLA loci were covered by the typing at four-digit resolution. The number of typed donors differed by locus: 629-630 for A, B, C, DRB1 and DQB1; some 500 for DQA1; approximately 610 for DPA1; and some 470 for DPB1. Because of strong linkage in the cohort, five DR-DQ haplotypes were treated as single units for association and clustering. On average, roughly 250,000 unique TCR beta nucleotide sequences were sequenced per donor among several hundred genotyped donors of the cohort, with roughly 18% of those sequences being non-productive. Overall results and qualifications from the work: A total of 150 to 200 TCR beta chains were listed by the study as associated with cytomegalovirus. In a later analysis, most CMV-associated TCR beta chains were found to appear HLA-restricted, with HLA associations seemingly driven largely by CMV exposure. The classifier was reported to diagnose cytomegalovirus status with high specificity and sensitivity in both the original cohort and the validation cohort. Three of the identified cytomegalovirus-associated TCR beta chains were confirmed in vitro to be specific for cytomegalovirus antigens. Presence/absence analyses assumed roughly uniform sequencing depth across donors, an assumption that may not hold. In a later genetic analysis, a missense DCLRE1C variant was associated with V-gene and J-gene trimming of TCR beta chains, and the association was replicated in an independent cohort. Some IMGT-functional V segments, including TRBV6-2 and TRBV6-3, could not be told apart with the 87-base-pair reads, so those segments were excluded. The cohort was sequenced for TCR beta chains only, and without alpha or paired-chain data the features that could be detected were limited. Strong co-occurrence of HLA alleles, especially DR and DQ, made assigning TCR associations to individual alleles difficult. The authors suggested that the approach could potentially be generalized to other disease states and immunological phenotypes. At a false discovery rate of 0.05, a later analysis linked about 17,000 TCR beta sequences to specific HLA alleles. In a later analysis, TCR association rates were found to vary across HLA loci, with the most associated TCRs seen for DRB1 alleles and the fewest for HLA-C alleles. Correlated functional status among segregating V segments might reflect linkage disequilibrium, but an unknown experimental factor could not be ruled out. Compared with equally common non-associated chains, HLA-associated TCR beta chains in a later analysis were more clonally expanded and had lower generation probabilities. Most TCR sequences were observed very rarely across donors, whereas some public TCRs were present in many individuals. In an earlier analysis of a few hundred of the donors, most TCR beta V segments were observed in productive rearrangements about 90% or about 30% of the time, broadly matching IMGT annotations. A cluster of highly shared sequence variants was judged likely to be a technical artifact of the sequencing pipeline. According to a later genetic analysis, donors in an Asian-associated ancestry cluster had fewer N-insertions in productive TCRs than the roughly 660-donor mean. A later analysis reported that several top co-occurrence clusters appeared linked to parvovirus B19, influenza, CMV and Epstein-Barr virus. Roughly 15 rarely observed V segments, including chromosome 9 orphons, were excluded from the earlier analysis of several hundred of the donors because counts were too low. Because HLA typing was unavailable for some donors at each locus, only the typed subset was used in association tests. Immune exposure information for the cohort was limited to CMV serostatus. A further reported finding was that TCR beta sequences accurately predicted the HLA-A and HLA-B alleles for most subjects in the first cohort.

The library was produced with the immunoSEQ multiplex PCR assay. A mixture of 60 forward primers for TCR Vbeta segments and 13 reverse primers for TCR Jbeta segments was used in the multiplex PCR. Amplification of the CDR3 region of rearranged TCR beta genes was performed with a multiplex PCR assay on genomic DNA. Amplified TCR beta libraries were sequenced as 87-base-pair reads on the Illumina HiSeq System. Processing in the source paper ran as follows. A later analysis tallied around 82 million unique TCR beta chains across the 666 repertoires, and about 12 million of those chains were shared by two or more donors. Raw reads were error-corrected and collapsed into unique sequences by a nearest-neighbor algorithm in which closely related sequences were merged to remove PCR and sequencing errors. Alignment of CDR3 sequences to IMGT reference sequences was used to assign V, D and J gene segments. For a sequence to be retained, a match of at least six nucleotides to both a V gene segment and a J gene segment was required. Rearrangements were classified as productive when the CDR3 lacked stop codons and remained in frame with V and J, and all other rearrangements were classified as non-productive. CDR3 was defined according to IMGT convention as the region running from the second conserved V-encoded cysteine to the conserved J-encoded phenylalanine. In an earlier analysis of 500 to 650 of the donors, sequences lacking an unambiguous match to a single V gene segment were excluded. In an earlier analysis of 450 to 700 of the donors, V segments were called functional above 56.7% productive rearrangements and were called segregating when the between-donor standard deviation exceeded 5%. A statistical classification framework was built to diagnose cytomegalovirus status from the catalog of TCR beta chain sequences. V and J gene assignment, in a later analysis, came from comparing TCR nucleotide sequences with IMGT/GENE-DB human TR gene sequences. Using the TCRdist pipeline, a later analysis assigned CDR3 sequences along with most-parsimonious VDJ recombination scenarios. In a later analysis, each TCR beta chain was defined by its CDR3 amino acid sequence together with its V-gene family, and reads lacking a unique V-gene family were excluded. To address suspected cross-contamination and a sequencing artifact, a later analysis removed under 600 highly shared, low-generation-probability nucleotide sequences. A later analysis calculated a clonal expansion index for each public chain from normalized within-repertoire ranks of inferred template counts. Generation probabilities in a later analysis came from a VDJ recombination model fitted to out-of-frame rearrangements, and those results were checked against IGoR. In a later analysis, TCR-TCR, TCR-HLA and TCR-CMV co-occurrence was scored with hypergeometric tests, and a repertoire-size bias correction was applied to TCR pairs. To estimate false discovery rates, a later analysis permuted the HLA or CMV assignments 20 times. In a later analysis, co-occurring TCRs were grouped with DBSCAN, and TCRdist sequence similarity was added when clustering was performed within HLA-allele-positive subsets. Repertoires with fewer than 30,000 or more than 120,000 public chains, plus five repertoires with anomalous nucleotide sharing, were excluded from co-occurrence clustering. In its TCRdb copy, this immuneACCESS table keeps in-frame sequences only and misses some clones. Where compared with another copy, unresolved V genes explain less than half of these, and the others have no known cause. The V and J calls and clone size were taken over from that table, and D and trimming were inferred from the DNA. The sample contains nearly 200,000 clones, over 75% of them found a single time. The ten largest clones take up roughly 0.097% of the sample.

In total, around 600 healthy bone marrow donors made up the cohort. Cohort members were all nominally healthy when sampled, although unrecorded immune exposures were likely present. The donor was CMV seronegative and belonged to the group of roughly 330 seronegative cohort members. A peripheral blood sample was collected from each donor, and TCR beta sequencing was performed on peripheral blood mononuclear cells. The Qiagen DNeasy Blood Extraction Kit was used to extract genomic DNA from the blood cell samples. Based on the germline V gene (reference sequence), the CDR1 and CDR2 sequences are SSHAT and FNYEAQ. The CDR3 measures 15 amino acids from cysteine to phenylalanine. Only the CDR3 region is kept as DNA, spanning 45 bases read in frame from base 1. In regard to this clone: Its antigen remains undetermined. An end of the junction does not agree with germline; a read error may underlie this.

Here the chain combines TRBV7-7 and TRBJ2-5; 7 nucleotides in the junction match TRBD2. The specimen sequenced was PBMCs. The receptor was derived from a boy aged 2 to 10 in good health and CMV-seronegative. CDR3 reads: CASSLEVGLQETQYF. The DNA reads as follows: TGTGCTAGCAGCTTAGAAGTGGGACTACAAGAGACCCAGTACTTC. The CDR3 plus the reference TRBV7-7 and TRBJ2-5 genes for the other parts give the full variable domain: GAGVSQSPRYKVTKRGQDVTLRCDPISSHATLYWYQQALGQGPEFLTYFNYEAQPDKSGLPSDRFSAERPEGSISTLTIQRTEQRDSAMYRCASSLEVGLQETQYFGPGTRLLVL.